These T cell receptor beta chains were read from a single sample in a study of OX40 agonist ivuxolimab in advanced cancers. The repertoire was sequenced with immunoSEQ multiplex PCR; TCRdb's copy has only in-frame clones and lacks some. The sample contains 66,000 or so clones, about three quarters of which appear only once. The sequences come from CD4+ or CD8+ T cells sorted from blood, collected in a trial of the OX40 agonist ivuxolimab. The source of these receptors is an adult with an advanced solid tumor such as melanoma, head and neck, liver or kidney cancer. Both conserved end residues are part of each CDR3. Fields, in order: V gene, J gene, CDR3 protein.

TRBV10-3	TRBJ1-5	CATNSGQGGQPQHF
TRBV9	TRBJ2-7	CASSVEPTPSFNQYEQYF
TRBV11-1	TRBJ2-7	CASSPKTFGDEQYF
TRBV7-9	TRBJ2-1	CASSLVAGSIYNEQFF
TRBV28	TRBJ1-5	CASSFGFGGDQPQHF
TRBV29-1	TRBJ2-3	CSDRTSGSGDTQYF
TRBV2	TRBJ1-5	CASSVETASVQPQHF
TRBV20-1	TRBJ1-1	CSTVKDTEAFF
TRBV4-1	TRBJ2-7	CASSQDKHLVQGTYEQYF
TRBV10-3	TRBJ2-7	CAISGSTSGGYEQYF
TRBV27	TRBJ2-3	CASSPGPSGRAWGADTQYF
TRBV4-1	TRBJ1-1	CASSQDSIDRGREAFF
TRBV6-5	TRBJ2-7	CASSYSDRGYEQYF
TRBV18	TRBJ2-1	CASSPAAGGNQAEQFF
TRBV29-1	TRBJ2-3	CSVGSLRRGDTQYF
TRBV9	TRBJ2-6	CASNFLGTGANVLTF
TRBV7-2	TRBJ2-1	CASSLGHGYGEQFF